This TCR beta chain was identified in a study of shared clonotypes between healthy human individuals (TCRdb year 2020). With respect to the entire study: The cohort included three men and a couple of women between 18 and 49 years of age. Between about 0.85 and 9.5 billion PBMCs per donor were obtained by leukapheresis. For each donor, CD4 naive and CD4 memory were each given three plates, CD8 naive was given two plates, and CD8 memory was given one plate. To increase sequencing depth and limit assay-specific biases, TCR repertoire library preparation and sequencing were carried out by different laboratories using diverse techniques. To estimate repertoire size and how much clonotypes are shared between individuals, the study performed deep sequencing of blood TCR repertoires from roughly five healthy adults.

The CDR3 contains 12 residues, cysteine and phenylalanine counted. The read is trimmed to its CDR3 DNA, 36 bases read in frame from base 1. V is pared back by 0 bases and J by 3 bases, with 3 bases lying between the germline termini. CDR1 SGHKS and CDR2 YYEKEE are derived from the germline V gene (reference sequence). TCR CDR3 regions were amplified from genomic DNA by multiplex PCR using the deep immunoSEQ assay. For each cell subset, the extracted genomic DNA was distributed evenly across all wells of several immunoSEQ 96-well plates, and each plate served as one replicate. Each replicate PCR for sorted subsets received 150 to 250 ng genomic DNA, equal to roughly 33,000 T cell genomes. Purified libraries were measured with a Qubit 3.0 fluorometer, size-checked on a Bioanalyzer 2100, and measured again with the KAPA Library Quantification kit. Every immunoSEQ 96-well plate was sequenced on a dedicated single-read 150-cycle Illumina NextSeq 550 flow cell. The published analysis was carried out like this. Because only junctional sequences without quality scores were contained in the immunoSEQ output, filtering matching that applied to full-length reads could not be performed. To assign V/J genes and CDR3, sequences were annotated against IMGT germline references using PyIR, a Python wrapper for IgBLAST v1.9. Reads were filtered out if the reads had weak V/J assignments (E-value above 1e-6), no CDR3, stop codons, out-of-frame junctions, or ambiguous translated residues. V3J clonotypes were defined by identical inferred V gene, J gene, and CDR3 amino acid sequence. Percentage overlap between repertoires was computed as shared unique clonotypes divided by the size of the smaller repertoire. Repertoire richness was assessed with RTK rarefaction, the Chao1 estimator, and Recon v2.1 estimates of unobserved clonotypes. Generation probabilities for all TCRbeta clonotypes obtained by the gDNA method from four donors were computed using OLGA. In its TCRdb copy, this immuneACCESS table keeps in-frame sequences only and misses some clones. Where compared with another copy, unresolved V genes explain less than half of these, and the others have no known cause. The DNA gave D and trimming, while V, J and clone size come from that table. In this sample the table shows millions of clones, about 95% of which occur a single time. The ten largest make up about 1.1% of the sample.

On this clone itself: It lacks a known antigen. Within one base of it there is no much larger clone, and no base qualities were kept. This same CDR3 is encoded by further DNA sequences in the sample.

CD8 naive samples were CD45RO-negative cells positively selected for CCR7, giving a CD45RA+CCR7+ population that excluded TemRA cells. The donors were healthy, HIV-negative adults who had no recently reported acute infections or vaccinations. All donors were Caucasian adults living in Nashville, Tennessee, USA. After blood collection by leukapheresis, PBMCs were isolated using Ficoll-Histopaque density gradient centrifugation and then cryopreserved in the vapor phase of liquid nitrogen. Analytical flow cytometry was used to check the purity and quantity of every magnetically sorted T cell population. Each sorted fraction had its genomic DNA isolated and then quantified by UV absorbance on a Nanodrop 2000c. The paper's findings and limits, for the study overall: Incomplete sequencing was indicated by rarefaction of sorted-subset datasets, despite the large sequencing depth. Because the study included only a small number of donors, the genetic and exposure-history diversity represented was limited. Naive subsets generally had larger estimated clonotype richness than memory subsets. Compared with non-shared clonotypes, clonotypes shared by all four sorted-subset donors had higher generation probabilities. When several donors were compared, the shared fraction of clonotypes was around 5% for naive CD4, 3.5% for naive CD8, about 2.5% for memory CD4, and about 0.36% for memory CD8. Based on pairwise subsampling, the degree of clonotype sharing among donors was expected to be affected by sequencing depth. Sampling was limited to blood, and TCR repertoires in tissue likely differ from TCR repertoires in blood.

Input material: naive CD8+ T cells sorted from blood. According to the study, the label for this sample's cell subset or site signals: CD45RA+CCR7+. This TCR was sampled from a man aged 18 to 29 in good health. The chain was built from TRBV5-5 and TRBJ1-1; the D gene assignment is ambiguous. The CDR3 region has the sequence CASSLGHTEAFF. The DNA sequence is TGTGCCAGCAGCTTGGGCCACACTGAAGCTTTCTTT.